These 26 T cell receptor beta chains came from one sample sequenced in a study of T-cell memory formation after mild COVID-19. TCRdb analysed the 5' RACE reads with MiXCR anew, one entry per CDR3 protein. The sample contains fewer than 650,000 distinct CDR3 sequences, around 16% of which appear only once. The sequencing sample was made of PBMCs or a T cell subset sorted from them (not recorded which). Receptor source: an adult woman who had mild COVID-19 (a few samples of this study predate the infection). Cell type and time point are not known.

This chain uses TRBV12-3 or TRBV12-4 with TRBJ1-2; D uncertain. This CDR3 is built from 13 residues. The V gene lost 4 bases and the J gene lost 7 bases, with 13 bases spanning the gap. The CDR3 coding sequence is TGTGCCAGCAGTTCCAACATCGGGAGTGGCTACACCTTC. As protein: CASSSNIGSGYTF.

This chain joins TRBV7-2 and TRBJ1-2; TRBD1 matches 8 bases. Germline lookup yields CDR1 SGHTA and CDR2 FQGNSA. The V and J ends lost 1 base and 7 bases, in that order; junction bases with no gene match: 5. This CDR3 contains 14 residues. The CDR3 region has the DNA TGTGCCAGCAGCTTAGACGCGACAGGGGCTGGCTACACCTTC. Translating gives CASSLDATGAGYTF.

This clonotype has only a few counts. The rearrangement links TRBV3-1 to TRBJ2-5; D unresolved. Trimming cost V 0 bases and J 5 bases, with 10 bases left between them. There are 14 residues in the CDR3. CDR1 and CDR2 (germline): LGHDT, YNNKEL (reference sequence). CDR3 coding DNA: TGTGCCAGCAGCCAAGATTTGAGTTCCGAGACCCAGTACTTC. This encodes CASSQDLSSETQYF.

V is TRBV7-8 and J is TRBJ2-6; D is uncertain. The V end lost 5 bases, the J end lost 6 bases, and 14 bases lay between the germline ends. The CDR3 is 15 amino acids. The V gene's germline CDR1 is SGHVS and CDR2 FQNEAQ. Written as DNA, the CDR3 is TGTGCCAGCAGCCCCTCCCTGGGTAAGGCCAACGTCCTGACTTTC. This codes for CASSPSLGKANVLTF. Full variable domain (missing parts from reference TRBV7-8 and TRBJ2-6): GAGVSQSPRYKVAKRGQDVALRCDPISGHVSLFWYQQALGQGPEFLTYFQNEAQLDKSGLPSDRFFAERPEGSVSTLKIQRTQQEDSAVYLCASSPSLGKANVLTFGAGSRLTVL.

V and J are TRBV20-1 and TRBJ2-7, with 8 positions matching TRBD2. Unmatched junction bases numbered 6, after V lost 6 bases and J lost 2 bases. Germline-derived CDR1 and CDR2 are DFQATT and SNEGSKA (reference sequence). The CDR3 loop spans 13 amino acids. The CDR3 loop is CSAFGLATYEQYF. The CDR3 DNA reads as TGCAGTGCGTTTGGACTAGCTACCTACGAGCAGTACTTC.

The CDR3 DNA is TGTGCCAGCAGACCCCAGAGCGGGAGTGCAGATACGCAGTATTTT. This translates into CASRPQSGSADTQYF. J is TRBJ2-3 and V is TRBV3-1, with 8 bases identical to TRBD2. CDR1 is LGHDT, CDR2 YNNKEL, per germline (reference sequence). The CDR3 is 15 residues long. J gave up 4 bases and V 6 bases, and 9 bases lay outside the gene matches.

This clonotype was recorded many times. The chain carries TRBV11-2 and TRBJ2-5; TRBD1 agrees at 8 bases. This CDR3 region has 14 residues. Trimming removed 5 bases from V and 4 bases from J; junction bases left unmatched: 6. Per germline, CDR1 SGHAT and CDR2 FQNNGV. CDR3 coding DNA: TGTGCCAGCAGCCCCGGGACAGGTCGAGAGACCCAGTACTTC. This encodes CASSPGTGRETQYF. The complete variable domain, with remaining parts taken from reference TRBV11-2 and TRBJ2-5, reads EAGVAQSPRYKIIEKRQSVAFWCNPISGHATLYWYQQILGQGPKLLIQFQNNGVVDDSQLPKDRFSAERLKGVDSTLKIQPAKLEDSAVYLCASSPGTGRETQYFGPGTRLLVL.

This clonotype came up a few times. The CDR3 sequence: CASGLYGGGYEQYF. The CDR3 DNA follows: TGTGCTAGTGGTTTGTACGGAGGCGGCTACGAGCAGTACTTC. This chain connects TRBV12-5 to TRBJ2-7; D possibly corresponds to TRBD2 (5 bases). Germline V gene lookup returns CDR1 LGHNT and CDR2 FRNRAP. V was trimmed by 2 bases and J by 3 bases, leaving 11 bases between them. CDR3 length: 14 residues.

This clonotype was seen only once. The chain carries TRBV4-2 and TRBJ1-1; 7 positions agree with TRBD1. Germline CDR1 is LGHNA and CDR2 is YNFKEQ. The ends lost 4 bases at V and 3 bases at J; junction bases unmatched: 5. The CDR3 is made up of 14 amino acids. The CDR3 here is CASSRTGTDTEAFF. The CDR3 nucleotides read TGTGCCAGCAGCCGAACCGGGACAGACACTGAAGCTTTCTTT.

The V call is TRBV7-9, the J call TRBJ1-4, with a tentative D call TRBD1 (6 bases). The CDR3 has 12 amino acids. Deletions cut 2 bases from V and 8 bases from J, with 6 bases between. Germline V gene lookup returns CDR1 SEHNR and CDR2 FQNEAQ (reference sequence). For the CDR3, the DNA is TGTGCCAGCAGCTTACAGGGGGAAAAACTGTTTTTT. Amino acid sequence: CASSLQGEKLFF.

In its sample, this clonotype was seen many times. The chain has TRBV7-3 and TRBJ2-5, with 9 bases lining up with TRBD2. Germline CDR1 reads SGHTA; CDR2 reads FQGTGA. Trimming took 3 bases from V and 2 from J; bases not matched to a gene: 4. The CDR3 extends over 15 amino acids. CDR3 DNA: TGTGCCAGCAGCTTGCGGGGGGGAATACAAGAGACCCAGTACTTC. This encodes CASSLRGGIQETQYF.

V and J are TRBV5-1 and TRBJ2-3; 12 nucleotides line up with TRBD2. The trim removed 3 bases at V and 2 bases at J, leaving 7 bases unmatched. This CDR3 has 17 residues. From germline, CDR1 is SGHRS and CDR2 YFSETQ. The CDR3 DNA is TGCGCCAGCAGCTCCCCGGGACTAGCGGGCCTCACAGATACGCAGTATTTT. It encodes CASSSPGLAGLTDTQYF.

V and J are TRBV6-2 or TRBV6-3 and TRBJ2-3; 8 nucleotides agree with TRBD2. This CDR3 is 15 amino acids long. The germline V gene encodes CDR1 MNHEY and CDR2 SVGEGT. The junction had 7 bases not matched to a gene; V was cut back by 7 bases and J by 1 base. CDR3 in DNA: TGTGCCAGCACTCCACTAGCGGCACGCACAGATACGCAGTATTTT. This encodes CASTPLAARTDTQYF.

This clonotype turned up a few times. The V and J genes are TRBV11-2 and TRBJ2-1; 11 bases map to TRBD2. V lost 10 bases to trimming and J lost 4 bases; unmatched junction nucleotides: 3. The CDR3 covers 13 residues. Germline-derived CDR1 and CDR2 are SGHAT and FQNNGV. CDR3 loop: CAIRLAGYNEQFF. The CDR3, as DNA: TGTGCCATCCGACTAGCGGGATACAATGAGCAGTTCTTC.

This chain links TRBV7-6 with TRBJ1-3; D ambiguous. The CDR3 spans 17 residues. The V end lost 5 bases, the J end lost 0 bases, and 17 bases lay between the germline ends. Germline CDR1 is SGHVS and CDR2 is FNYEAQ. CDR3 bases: TGTGCCAGCAGCCCTTGGAGGCCGCGGGGCTCTGGAAACACCATATATTTT. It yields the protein CASSPWRPRGSGNTIYF.

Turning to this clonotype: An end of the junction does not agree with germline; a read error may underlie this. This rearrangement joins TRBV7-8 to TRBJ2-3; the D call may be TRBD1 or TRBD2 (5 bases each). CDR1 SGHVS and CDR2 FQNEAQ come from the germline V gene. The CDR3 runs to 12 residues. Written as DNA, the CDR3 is TGTGCCAGCAGCACCCCCGGGACGACGCGGTATTTT. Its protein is CASSTPGTTRYF.

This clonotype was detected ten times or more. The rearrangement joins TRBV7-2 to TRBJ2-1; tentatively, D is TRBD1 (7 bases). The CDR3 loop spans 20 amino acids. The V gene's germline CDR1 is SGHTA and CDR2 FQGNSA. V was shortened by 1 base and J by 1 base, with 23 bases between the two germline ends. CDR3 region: CASSLGGWDQGGISYNEQFF. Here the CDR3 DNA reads TGTGCCAGCAGCTTAGGGGGCTGGGACCAGGGGGGTATATCCTACAATGAGCAGTTCTTC.

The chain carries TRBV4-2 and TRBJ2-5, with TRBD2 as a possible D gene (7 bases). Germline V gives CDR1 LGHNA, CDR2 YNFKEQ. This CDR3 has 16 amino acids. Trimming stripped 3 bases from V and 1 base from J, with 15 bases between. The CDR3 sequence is CASSHGGGLVQETQYF. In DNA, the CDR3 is TGTGCCAGCAGCCATGGGGGCGGACTAGTCCAAGAGACCCAGTACTTC.

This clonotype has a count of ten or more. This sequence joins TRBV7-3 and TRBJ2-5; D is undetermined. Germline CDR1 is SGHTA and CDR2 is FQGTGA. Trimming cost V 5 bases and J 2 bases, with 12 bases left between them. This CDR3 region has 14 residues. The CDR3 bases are TGTGCCAGCAGCCCCGGCCCCATTCAAGAGACCCAGTACTTC. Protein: CASSPGPIQETQYF.

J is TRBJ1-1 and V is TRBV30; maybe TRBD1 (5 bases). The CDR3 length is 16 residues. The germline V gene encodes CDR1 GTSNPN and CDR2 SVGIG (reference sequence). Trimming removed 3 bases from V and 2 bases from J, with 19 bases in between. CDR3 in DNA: TGTGCCTGGAGACCCCAGGGACGGGGAGGCAACACTGAAGCTTTCTTT. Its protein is CAWRPQGRGGNTEAFF.

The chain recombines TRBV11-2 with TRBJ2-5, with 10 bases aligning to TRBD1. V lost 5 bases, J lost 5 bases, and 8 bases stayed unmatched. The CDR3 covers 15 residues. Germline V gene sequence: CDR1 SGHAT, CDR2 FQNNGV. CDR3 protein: CASSRRQGATETQYF. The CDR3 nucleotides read TGTGCCAGCAGCCGCAGACAGGGGGCGACGGAGACCCAGTACTTC.

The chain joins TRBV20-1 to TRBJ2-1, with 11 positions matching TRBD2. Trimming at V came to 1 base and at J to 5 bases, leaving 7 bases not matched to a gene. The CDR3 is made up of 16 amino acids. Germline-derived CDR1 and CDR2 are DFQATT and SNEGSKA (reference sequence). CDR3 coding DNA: TGCAGTGCTAGAGGAATTAGCGGGAGGGTTAACAATGAGCAGTTCTTC. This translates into CSARGISGRVNNEQFF.

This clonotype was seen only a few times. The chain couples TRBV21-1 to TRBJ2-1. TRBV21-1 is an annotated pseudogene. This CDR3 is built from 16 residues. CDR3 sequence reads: CASSKVSPKVYNEQFF. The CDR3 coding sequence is TGTGCCAGCAGCAAAGTCTCTCCGAAGGTTTACAATGAGCAGTTCTTC.

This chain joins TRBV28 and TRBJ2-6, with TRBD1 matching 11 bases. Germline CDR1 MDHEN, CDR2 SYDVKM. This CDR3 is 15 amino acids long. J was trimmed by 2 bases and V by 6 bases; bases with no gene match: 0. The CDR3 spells CASRGQGAGANVLTF. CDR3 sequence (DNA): TGTGCCAGCAGGGGACAGGGGGCTGGGGCCAACGTCCTGACTTTC. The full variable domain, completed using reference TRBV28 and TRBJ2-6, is DVKVTQSSRYLVKRTGEKVFLECVQDMDHENMFWYRQDPGLGLRLIYFSYDVKMKEKGDIPEGYSVSREKKERFSLILESASTNQTSMYLCASRGQGAGANVLTFGAGSRLTVL.

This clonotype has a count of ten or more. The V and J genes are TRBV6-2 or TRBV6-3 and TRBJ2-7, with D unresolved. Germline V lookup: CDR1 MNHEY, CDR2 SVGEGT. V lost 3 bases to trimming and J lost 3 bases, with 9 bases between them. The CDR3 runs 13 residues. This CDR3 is CASSYGQNYEQYF. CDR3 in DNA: TGTGCCAGCAGTTATGGGCAGAACTACGAGCAGTACTTC.

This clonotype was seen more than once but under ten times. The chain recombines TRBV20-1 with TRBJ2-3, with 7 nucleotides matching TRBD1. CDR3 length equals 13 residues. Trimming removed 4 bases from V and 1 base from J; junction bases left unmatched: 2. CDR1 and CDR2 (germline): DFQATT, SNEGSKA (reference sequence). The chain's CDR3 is CSANRGGTDTQYF. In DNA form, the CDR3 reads TGCAGTGCTAACAGGGGCGGCACAGATACGCAGTATTTT.